These T cell receptor beta chains were read from a single sample in a study of neoadjuvant nivolumab and ipilimumab in lung cancer. Data came from immunoSEQ multiplex PCR; TCRdb stores just in-frame clones and leaves some out. The sample lists some 13,000 clones; 65% to 75% were seen once. Sequences were derived from peripheral blood, sampled after neoadjuvant nivolumab, alone or with ipilimumab, at or shortly before surgery. Receptor source: an adult with non-small cell lung cancer. Each CDR3 is given with its conserved first and last residue. Each record gives: J gene, CDR3 length, clone size, D gene, V gene, CDR3 protein, CDR3 DNA. A D gene is named only where the DNA matches it firmly. Rows may omit the clone size; those that give it use once, few, many or a size class.

TRBJ2-3	18	.	TRBD2	TRBV7-8	CASSPTSGRGGGTDTQYF	TGTGCCAGCAGTCCGACTAGCGGGAGGGGTGGGGGCACAGATACGCAGTATTTT
TRBJ2-7	16	.	TRBD1	TRBV4-3	CASSQQTGGLHYEQYF	TGCGCCAGCAGCCAGCAGACAGGGGGCTTACACTACGAGCAGTACTTC
TRBJ2-3	15	.	TRBD2	TRBV29-1	CSAKTSGSGADTQYF	TGCAGCGCCAAGACTAGCGGGAGTGGTGCAGATACGCAGTATTTT
TRBJ2-7	13	.	.	TRBV30	CAWSPGASYEQYF	TGTGCCTGGAGCCCCGGGGCATCCTACGAGCAGTACTTC
TRBJ2-7	13	.	.	TRBV18	CASSPEPRSEQYF	TGTGCCAGCTCACCTGAACCCAGGAGTGAGCAGTACTTC
TRBJ2-7	16	.	.	TRBV18	CASSPPWASRDYEQYF	TGTGCCAGCTCACCACCGTGGGCCAGCCGGGACTACGAGCAGTACTTC
TRBJ2-1	15	.	.	TRBV7-6	CASSLAGNTYNEQFF	TGTGCCAGCAGCTTAGCGGGGAACACCTACAATGAGCAGTTCTTC
TRBJ2-7	14	.	.	TRBV5-4	CASSLAPGAYEQYF	TGTGCCAGCAGCTTGGCCCCGGGGGCCTACGAGCAGTACTTC
TRBJ1-1	13	few	.	TRBV9	CASSVGRNTEAFF	TGTGCCAGCAGCGTAGGACGAAACACTGAAGCTTTCTTT
TRBJ1-2	13	.	.	TRBV5-4	CASSLRQTYGYTF	TGTGCCAGCAGCTTGCGACAGACGTATGGCTACACCTTC
TRBJ1-1	16	few	.	TRBV7-9	CASSLAGLGLNTEAFF	TGTGCCAGCAGCTTAGCAGGCCTGGGGCTGAACACTGAAGCTTTCTTT
TRBJ1-5	13	.	.	TRBV2	CASRLQANQPQHF	TGTGCCAGCAGGTTACAGGCTAATCAGCCCCAGCATTTT
TRBJ2-1	14	.	.	TRBV5-1	CATAVDSSYNEQFF	TGCGCCACCGCAGTAGATTCCTCCTACAATGAGCAGTTCTTC
TRBJ1-5	14	.	.	TRBV5-1	CASSELQGGQPQHF	TGCGCCAGCAGCGAGTTACAGGGAGGACAGCCCCAGCATTTT
TRBJ2-2	15	.	.	TRBV18	CASSPLQPNTGELFF	TGTGCCAGCTCACCACTACAGCCAAACACCGGGGAGCTGTTTTTT
TRBJ2-2	15	.	TRBD2	TRBV11-2	CASSSSGRITGELFF	TGTGCCAGCAGCTCTAGCGGGAGGATCACCGGGGAGCTGTTTTTT
TRBJ2-3	16	.	.	TRBV6-1	CASSEEVGSGTDTQYF	TGTGCCAGCAGTGAAGAGGTGGGATCAGGCACAGATACGCAGTATTTT
TRBJ2-5	14	.	.	TRBV29-1	CSVGRGGDGETQYF	TGCAGCGTGGGGCGGGGTGGCGATGGAGAGACCCAGTACTTC
TRBJ1-1	13	once	TRBD1	TRBV7-9	CASLTTGGTEAFF	TGTGCCAGCCTAACAACAGGGGGCACTGAAGCTTTCTTT
TRBJ2-3	14	.	.	TRBV7-9	CASSHERITDTQYF	TGTGCCAGCAGCCATGAGAGGATCACAGATACGCAGTATTTT
TRBJ2-5	14	.	.	TRBV7-6	CASSFQDRKETQYF	TGTGCCAGCAGCTTCCAGGACCGAAAAGAGACCCAGTACTTC
TRBJ2-5	15	few	TRBD1	TRBV19	CASSPSGQGGETQYF	TGTGCCAGTAGTCCCTCTGGACAGGGAGGAGAGACCCAGTACTTC
TRBJ2-4	12	few	.	TRBV5-1	CASSLSGNIQYF	TGCGCCAGCAGCTTGTCGGGAAACATTCAGTACTTC
TRBJ1-2	13	few	.	TRBV29-1	CSVEGGAHYGYTF	TGCAGCGTTGAGGGGGGGGCGCACTATGGCTACACCTTC
TRBJ1-2	12	.	.	TRBV2	CASSWWARGYTF	TGTGCCAGCAGTTGGTGGGCGCGGGGCTACACCTTC
TRBJ2-1	15	.	TRBD1	TRBV7-2	CASSSGQGGYNEQFF	TGTGCCAGCAGCTCGGGACAGGGGGGCTACAATGAGCAGTTCTTC
TRBJ2-3	15	few	TRBD2	TRBV6-1	CASSELAGSTDTQYF	TGTGCCAGCAGTGAACTAGCGGGTAGCACAGATACGCAGTATTTT
TRBJ2-7	19	once	TRBD2	TRBV11-1	CASSLRGTSGFDFPYEQYF	TGTGCCAGCAGCTTGAGGGGAACTAGCGGTTTTGATTTCCCTTACGAGCAGTACTTC
TRBJ1-2	17	.	TRBD1	TRBV18	CASSPGQGNRYLYGYTF	TGTGCCAGCTCACCCGGACAGGGGAATCGATATCTGTATGGCTACACCTTC
TRBJ1-1	13	.	TRBD1	TRBV30	CAWSWDSGTEAFF	TGTGCCTGGAGTTGGGACAGTGGCACTGAAGCTTTCTTT
TRBJ2-1	16	.	.	TRBV9	CASSLQSASSYNEQFF	TGTGCCAGCAGCCTCCAGAGCGCGAGCTCCTACAATGAGCAGTTCTTC
TRBJ2-1	17	.	.	TRBV5-4	CASSVEPGRSSDNEQFF	TGTGCCAGCAGCGTCGAACCGGGACGGAGTTCTGATAATGAGCAGTTCTTC